This T cell receptor (beta chain) was found in a study of spatial heterogeneity in lung cancer. TCRdb reprocessed the 5' RACE reads with MiXCR, giving one entry per CDR3 protein. The data show around 25,000 distinct CDR3 sequences, over 7.5% seen once. This clonotype has more than one count but fewer than ten. The time point is: blood at routine non-recurrence follow-up after resection. The CDR3 loop spans 13 amino acids. V was clipped by 8 bases and J by 0 bases, with 10 bases between them. Germline values: CDR1 MDHEN, CDR2 SYDVKM. The source is a male donor with early-stage non-small cell lung cancer. The source material was PBMCs, sampled at follow-up. V usage is TRBV28 and J usage is TRBJ2-5; D is undetermined. This chain's CDR3 is CASLAQNQETQYF. The CDR3 bases are TGTGCCAGCCTGGCCCAAAACCAAGAGACCCAGTACTTC.